This TCR beta chain was captured by sequencing in a study of T-cell reconstitution after alpha-beta-depleted transplantation in children. The study, taken as a whole, reports: Reportedly, alpha-beta T cells present about two months post-transplant originated from several hundred expanded clones of graft origin. After one year, T-cell counts and TCRbeta diversity mostly came from new T cells. Where some patients showed high TCRbeta diversity at day 60, it came from recipient T cells and thymic progenitors that had survived.

About this clonotype: The antigen is undetermined.

Germline values: CDR1 LNHDA, CDR2 SQIVND (reference sequence). The CDR3 runs 15 residues. Trimming cost V 5 bases and J 0 bases, with 10 bases left between them. TCRbeta library preparation incorporated unique molecular identifiers. TCRdb re-analysed the PCR reads in MiXCR, keeping a single row per CDR3 protein. The repertoire holds roughly 570,000 distinct CDR3 sequences, with 25% to 30% as singletons. The origin of this receptor is a boy younger than two with Wiskott-Aldrich syndrome, due to receive a stem cell transplant. The chain recombines TRBV19 with TRBJ2-2; D call uncertain. The specimen comprised PBMCs, sampled before TCRalphabeta/CD19-depleted stem cell transplant. CDR3 residues: CASSVRATNTGELFF. The CDR3 coding sequence is TGTGCCAGTAGTGTCCGAGCCACGAACACCGGGGAGCTGTTTTTT.